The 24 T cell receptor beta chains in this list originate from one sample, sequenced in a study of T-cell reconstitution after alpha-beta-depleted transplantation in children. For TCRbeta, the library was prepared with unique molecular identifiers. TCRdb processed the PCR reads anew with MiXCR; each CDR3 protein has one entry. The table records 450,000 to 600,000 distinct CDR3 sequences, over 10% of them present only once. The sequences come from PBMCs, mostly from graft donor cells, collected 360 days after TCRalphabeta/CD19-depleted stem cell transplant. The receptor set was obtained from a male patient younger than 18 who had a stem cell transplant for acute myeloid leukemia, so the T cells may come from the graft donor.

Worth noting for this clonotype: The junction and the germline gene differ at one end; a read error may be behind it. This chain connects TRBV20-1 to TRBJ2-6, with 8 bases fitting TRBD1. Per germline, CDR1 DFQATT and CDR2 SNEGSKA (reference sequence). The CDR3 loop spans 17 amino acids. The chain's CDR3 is CCADRGPHGRGANVLTF. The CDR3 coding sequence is TGCTGTGCTGACAGGGGTCCCCATGGAAGGGGGGCCAACGTCCTGACTTTC.

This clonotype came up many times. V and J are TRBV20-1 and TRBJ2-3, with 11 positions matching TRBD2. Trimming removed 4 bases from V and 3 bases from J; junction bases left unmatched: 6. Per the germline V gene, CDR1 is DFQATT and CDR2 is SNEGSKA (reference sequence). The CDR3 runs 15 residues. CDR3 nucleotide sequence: TGCAGTGCTACTCTAGCGGGAGGTGCAACAGATACGCAGTATTTT. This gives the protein CSATLAGGATDTQYF.

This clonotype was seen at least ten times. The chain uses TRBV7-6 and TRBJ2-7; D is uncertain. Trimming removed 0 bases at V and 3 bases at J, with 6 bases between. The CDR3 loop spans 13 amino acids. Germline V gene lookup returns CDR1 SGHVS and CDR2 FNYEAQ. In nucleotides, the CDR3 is TGTGCCAGCAGCTTAGCGCGTAGCTACGAGCAGTACTTC. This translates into CASSLARSYEQYF.

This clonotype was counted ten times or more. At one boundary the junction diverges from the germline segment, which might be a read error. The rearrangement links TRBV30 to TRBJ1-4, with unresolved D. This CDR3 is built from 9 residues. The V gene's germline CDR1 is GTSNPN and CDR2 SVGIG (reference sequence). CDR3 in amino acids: CAWSVPGIF. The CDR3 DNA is TGTGCCTGGAGTGTACCGGGGATTTTT.

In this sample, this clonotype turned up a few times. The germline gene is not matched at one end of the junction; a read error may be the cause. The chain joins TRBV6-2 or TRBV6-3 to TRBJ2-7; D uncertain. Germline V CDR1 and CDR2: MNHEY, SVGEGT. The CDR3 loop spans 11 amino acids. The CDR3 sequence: CASRLTRAHIF. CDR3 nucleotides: TGTGCCAGCAGATTAACCCGGGCGCACATCTTC.

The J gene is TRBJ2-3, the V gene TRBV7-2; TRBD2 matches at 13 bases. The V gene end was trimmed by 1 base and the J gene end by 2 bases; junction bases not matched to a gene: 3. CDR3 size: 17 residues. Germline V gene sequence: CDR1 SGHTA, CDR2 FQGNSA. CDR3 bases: TGTGCCAGCAGCTTAGTAGGGACTAGCGGGAACACAGATACGCAGTATTTT. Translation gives CASSLVGTSGNTDTQYF.

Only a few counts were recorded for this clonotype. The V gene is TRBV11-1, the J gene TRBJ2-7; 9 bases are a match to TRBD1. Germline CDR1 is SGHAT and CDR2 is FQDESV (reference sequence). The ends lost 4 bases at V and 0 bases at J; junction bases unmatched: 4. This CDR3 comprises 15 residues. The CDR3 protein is CASSSGQGSSYEQYF. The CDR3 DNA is TGTGCCAGCAGCTCGGGACAGGGCAGCTCCTACGAGCAGTACTTC.

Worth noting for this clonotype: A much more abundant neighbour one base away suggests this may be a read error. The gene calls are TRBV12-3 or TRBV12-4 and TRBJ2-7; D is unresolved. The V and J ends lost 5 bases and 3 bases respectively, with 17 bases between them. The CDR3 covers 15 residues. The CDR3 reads CASSNHGPYLYEQYF. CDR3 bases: TGTGCCAGCAGTAACCACGGACCCTACCTCTACGAGCAGTACTTC.

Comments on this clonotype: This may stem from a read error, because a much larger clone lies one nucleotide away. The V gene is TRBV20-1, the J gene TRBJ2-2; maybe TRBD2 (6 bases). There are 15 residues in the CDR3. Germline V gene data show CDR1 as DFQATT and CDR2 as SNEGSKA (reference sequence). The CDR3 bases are TGCGGTGCTAGGGTTCACGGCGGGATGATCGGGGAGCTGTTTTTT. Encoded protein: CGARVHGGMIGELFF.

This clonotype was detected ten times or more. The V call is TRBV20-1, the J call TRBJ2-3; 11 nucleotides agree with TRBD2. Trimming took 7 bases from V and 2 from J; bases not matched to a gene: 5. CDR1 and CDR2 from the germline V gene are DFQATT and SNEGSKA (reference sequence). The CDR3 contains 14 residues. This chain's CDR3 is CSVQTSGTTDTQYF. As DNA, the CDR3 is TGCAGTGTCCAGACTAGCGGGACCACAGATACGCAGTATTTT.

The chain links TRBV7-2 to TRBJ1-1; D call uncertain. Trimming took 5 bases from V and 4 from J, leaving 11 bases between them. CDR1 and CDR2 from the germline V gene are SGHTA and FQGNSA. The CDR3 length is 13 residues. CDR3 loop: CASSPLGITEAFF. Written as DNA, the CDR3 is TGTGCCAGCAGCCCCCTAGGGATCACTGAAGCTTTCTTT. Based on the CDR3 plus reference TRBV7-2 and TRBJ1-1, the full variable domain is GAGVSQSPSNKVTEKGKDVELRCDPISGHTALYWYRQSLGQGLEFLIYFQGNSAPDKSGLPSDRFSAERTGGSVSTLTIQRTQQEDSAVYLCASSPLGITEAFFGQGTRLTVV.

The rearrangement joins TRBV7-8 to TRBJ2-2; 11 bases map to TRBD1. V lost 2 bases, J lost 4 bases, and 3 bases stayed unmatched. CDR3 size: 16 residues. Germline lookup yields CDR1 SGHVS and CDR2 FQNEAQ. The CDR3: CASSLRTGGITGELFF. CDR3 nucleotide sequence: TGTGCCAGCAGCTTAAGGACAGGGGGCATCACCGGGGAGCTGTTTTTT. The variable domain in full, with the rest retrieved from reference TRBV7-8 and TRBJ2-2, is GAGVSQSPRYKVAKRGQDVALRCDPISGHVSLFWYQQALGQGPEFLTYFQNEAQLDKSGLPSDRFFAERPEGSVSTLKIQRTQQEDSAVYLCASSLRTGGITGELFFGEGSRLTVL.

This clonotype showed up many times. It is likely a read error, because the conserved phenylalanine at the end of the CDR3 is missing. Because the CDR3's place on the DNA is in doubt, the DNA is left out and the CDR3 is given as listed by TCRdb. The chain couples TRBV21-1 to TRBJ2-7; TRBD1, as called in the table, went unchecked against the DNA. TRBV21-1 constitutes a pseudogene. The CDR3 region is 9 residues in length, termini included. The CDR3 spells CASSFQGRI.

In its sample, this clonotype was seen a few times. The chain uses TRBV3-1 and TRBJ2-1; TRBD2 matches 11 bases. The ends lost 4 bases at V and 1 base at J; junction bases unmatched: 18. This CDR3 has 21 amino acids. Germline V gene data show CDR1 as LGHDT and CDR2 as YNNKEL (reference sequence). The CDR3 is CASSLPLAGTSGAPSYNEQFF. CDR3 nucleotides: TGTGCCAGCAGCCTACCCCTTGCCGGGACTAGCGGAGCTCCATCCTACAATGAGCAGTTCTTC.

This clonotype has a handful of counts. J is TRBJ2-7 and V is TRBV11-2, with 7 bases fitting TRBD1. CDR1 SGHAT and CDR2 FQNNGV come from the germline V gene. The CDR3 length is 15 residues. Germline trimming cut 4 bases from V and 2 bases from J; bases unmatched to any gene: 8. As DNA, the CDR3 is TGTGCCAGCAGCTCTGGACAGGTTCCGACCTACGAGCAGTACTTC. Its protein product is CASSSGQVPTYEQYF.

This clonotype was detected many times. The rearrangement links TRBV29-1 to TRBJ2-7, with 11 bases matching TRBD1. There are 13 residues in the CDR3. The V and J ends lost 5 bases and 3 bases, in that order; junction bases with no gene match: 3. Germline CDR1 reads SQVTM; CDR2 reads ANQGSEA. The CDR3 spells CSVTGTGGYEQYF. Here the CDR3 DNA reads TGCAGCGTTACCGGGACAGGGGGCTACGAGCAGTACTTC.

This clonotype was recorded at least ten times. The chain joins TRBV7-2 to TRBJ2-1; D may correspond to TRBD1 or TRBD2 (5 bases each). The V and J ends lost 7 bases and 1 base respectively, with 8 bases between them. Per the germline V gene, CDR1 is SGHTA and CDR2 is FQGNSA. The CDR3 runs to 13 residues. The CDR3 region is CASTGRSYNEQFF. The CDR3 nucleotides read TGTGCCAGCACAGGGAGATCCTACAATGAGCAGTTCTTC. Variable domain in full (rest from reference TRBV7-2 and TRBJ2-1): GAGVSQSPSNKVTEKGKDVELRCDPISGHTALYWYRQSLGQGLEFLIYFQGNSAPDKSGLPSDRFSAERTGGSVSTLTIQRTQQEDSAVYLCASTGRSYNEQFFGPGTRLTVL.

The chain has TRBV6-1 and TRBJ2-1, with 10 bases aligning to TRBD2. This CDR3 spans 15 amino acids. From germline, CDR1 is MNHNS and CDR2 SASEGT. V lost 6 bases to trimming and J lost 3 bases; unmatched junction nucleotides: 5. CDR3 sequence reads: CASRGSGRDYNEQFF. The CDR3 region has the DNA TGTGCCAGCAGGGGAAGCGGGAGGGACTACAATGAGCAGTTCTTC.

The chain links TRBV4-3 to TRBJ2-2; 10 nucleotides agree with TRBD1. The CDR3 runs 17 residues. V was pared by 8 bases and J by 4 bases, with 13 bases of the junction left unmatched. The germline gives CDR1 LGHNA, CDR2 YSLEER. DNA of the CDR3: TGCGCCAGCGGCGACCGGGACAGGGGACAATTCACCGGGGAGCTGTTTTTT. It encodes CASGDRDRGQFTGELFF.

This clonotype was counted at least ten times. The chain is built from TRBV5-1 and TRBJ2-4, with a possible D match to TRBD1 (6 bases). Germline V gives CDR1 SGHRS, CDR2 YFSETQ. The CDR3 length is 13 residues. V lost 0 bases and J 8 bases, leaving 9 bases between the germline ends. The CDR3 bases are TGCGCCAGCAGCTTGGTTCAGGGGTACATTCAGTACTTC. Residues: CASSLVQGYIQYF. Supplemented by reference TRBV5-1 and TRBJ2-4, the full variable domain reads KAGVTQTPRYLIKTRGQQVTLSCSPISGHRSVSWYQQTPGQGLQFLFEYFSETQRNKGNFPGRFSGRQFSNSRSEMNVSTLELGDSALYLCASSLVQGYIQYFGAGTRLSVL.

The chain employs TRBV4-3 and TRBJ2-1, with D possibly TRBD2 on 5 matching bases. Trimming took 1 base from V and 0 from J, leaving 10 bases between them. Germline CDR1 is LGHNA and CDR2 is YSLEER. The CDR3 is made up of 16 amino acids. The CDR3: CASSQGLGSSYNEQFF. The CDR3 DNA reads TGCGCCAGCAGCCAAGGGTTGGGGAGCTCCTACAATGAGCAGTTCTTC.

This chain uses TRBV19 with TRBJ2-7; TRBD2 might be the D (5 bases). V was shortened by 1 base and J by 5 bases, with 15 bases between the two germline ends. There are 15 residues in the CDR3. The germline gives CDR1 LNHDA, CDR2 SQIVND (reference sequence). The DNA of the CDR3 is TGTGCCAGTAGTATAGCGGCGGGTCCTAAGGACGAGCAGTACTTC. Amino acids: CASSIAAGPKDEQYF.

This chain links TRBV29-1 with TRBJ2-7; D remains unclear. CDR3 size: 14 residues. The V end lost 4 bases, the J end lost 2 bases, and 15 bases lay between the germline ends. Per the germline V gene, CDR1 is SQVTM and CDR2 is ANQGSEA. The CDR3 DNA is TGCAGCGTTGCCCAGAAGTTATCCACCTACGAGCAGTACTTC. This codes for CSVAQKLSTYEQYF.

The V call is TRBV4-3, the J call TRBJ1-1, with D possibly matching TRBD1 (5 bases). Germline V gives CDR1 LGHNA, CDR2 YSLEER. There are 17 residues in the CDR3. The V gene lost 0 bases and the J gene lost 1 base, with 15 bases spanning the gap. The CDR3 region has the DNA TGCGCCAGCAGCCAAGATCAATTGGGCAGGGCGAACACTGAAGCTTTCTTT. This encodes CASSQDQLGRANTEAFF.